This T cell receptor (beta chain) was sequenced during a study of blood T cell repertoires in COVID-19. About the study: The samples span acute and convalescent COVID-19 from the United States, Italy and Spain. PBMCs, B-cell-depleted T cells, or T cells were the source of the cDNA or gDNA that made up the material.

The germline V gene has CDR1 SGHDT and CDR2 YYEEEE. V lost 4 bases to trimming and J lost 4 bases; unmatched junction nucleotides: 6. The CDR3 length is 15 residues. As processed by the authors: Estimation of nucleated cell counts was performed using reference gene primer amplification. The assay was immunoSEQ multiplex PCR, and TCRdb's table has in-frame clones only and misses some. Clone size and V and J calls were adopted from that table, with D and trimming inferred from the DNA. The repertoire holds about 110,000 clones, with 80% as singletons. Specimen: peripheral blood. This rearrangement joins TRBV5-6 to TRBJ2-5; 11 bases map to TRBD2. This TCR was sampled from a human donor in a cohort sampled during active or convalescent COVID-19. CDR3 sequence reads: CASSPPTSGVETQYF. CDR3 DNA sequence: TGTGCCAGCAGCCCGCCGACTAGCGGGGTAGAGACCCAGTACTTC.